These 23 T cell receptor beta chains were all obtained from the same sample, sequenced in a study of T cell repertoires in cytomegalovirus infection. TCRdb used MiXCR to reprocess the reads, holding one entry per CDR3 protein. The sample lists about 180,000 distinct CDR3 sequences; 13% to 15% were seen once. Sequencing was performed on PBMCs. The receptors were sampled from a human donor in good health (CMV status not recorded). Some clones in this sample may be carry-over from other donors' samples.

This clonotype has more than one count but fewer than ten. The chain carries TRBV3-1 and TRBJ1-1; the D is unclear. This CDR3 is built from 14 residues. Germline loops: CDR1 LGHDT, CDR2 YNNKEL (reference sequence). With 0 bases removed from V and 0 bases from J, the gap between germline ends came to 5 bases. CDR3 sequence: CASSQDILNTEAFF. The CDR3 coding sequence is TGTGCCAGCAGCCAAGACATCCTGAACACTGAAGCTTTCTTT. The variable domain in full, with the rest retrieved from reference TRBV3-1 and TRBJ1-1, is DTAVSQTPKYLVTQMGNDKSIKCEQNLGHDTMYWYKQDSKKFLKIMFSYNNKELIINETVPNRFSPKSPDKAHLNLHINSLELGDSAVYFCASSQDILNTEAFFGQGTRLTVV.

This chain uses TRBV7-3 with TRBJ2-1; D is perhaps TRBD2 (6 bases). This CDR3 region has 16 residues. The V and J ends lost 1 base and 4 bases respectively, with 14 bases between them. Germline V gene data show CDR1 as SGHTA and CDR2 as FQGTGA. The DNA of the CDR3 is TGTGCCAGCAGCTTAAGCCTATCGGCGGGATACAATGAGCAGTTCTTC. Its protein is CASSLSLSAGYNEQFF.

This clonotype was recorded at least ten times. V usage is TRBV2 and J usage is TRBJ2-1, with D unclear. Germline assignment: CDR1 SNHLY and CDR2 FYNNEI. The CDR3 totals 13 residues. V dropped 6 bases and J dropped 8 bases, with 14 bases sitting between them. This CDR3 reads CASRTSFGDEQFF. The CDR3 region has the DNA TGTGCCAGCAGGACCTCCTTCGGCGATGAGCAGTTCTTC.

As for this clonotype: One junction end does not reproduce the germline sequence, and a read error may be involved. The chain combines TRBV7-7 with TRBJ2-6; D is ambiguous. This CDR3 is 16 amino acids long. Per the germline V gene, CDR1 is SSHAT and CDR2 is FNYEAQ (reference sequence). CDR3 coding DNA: TGTGCTAGCAGCTTAGCCGCGACGGCTGGGGCCAACGTCCTGACTTTC. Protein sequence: CASSLAATAGANVLTF.

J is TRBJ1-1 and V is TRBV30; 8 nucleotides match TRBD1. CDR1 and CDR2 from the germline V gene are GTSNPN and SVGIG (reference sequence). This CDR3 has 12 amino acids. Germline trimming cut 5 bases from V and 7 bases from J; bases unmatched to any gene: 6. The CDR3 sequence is CAWSGTGIEAFF. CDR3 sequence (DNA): TGTGCCTGGTCCGGGACAGGAATTGAAGCTTTCTTT. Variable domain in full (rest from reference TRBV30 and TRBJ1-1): SQTIHQWPATLVQPVGSPLSLECTVEGTSNPNLYWYRQAAGRGLQLLFYSVGIGQISSEVPQNLSASRPQDRQFILSSKKLLLSDSGFYLCAWSGTGIEAFFGQGTRLTVV.

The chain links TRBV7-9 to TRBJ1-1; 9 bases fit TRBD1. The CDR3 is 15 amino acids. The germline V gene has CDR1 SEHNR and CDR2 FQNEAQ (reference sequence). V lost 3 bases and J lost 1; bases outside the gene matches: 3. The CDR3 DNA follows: TGTGCCAGCAGCTTCCACAGGGGGCAGAACACTGAAGCTTTCTTT. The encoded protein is CASSFHRGQNTEAFF.

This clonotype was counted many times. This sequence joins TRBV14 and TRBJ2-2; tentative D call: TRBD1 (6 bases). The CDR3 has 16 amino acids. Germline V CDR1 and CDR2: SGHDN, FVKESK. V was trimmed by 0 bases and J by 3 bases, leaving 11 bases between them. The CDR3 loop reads CASSQDWGRDTGELFF. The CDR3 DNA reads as TGTGCCAGCAGCCAAGATTGGGGGCGGGACACCGGGGAGCTGTTTTTT.

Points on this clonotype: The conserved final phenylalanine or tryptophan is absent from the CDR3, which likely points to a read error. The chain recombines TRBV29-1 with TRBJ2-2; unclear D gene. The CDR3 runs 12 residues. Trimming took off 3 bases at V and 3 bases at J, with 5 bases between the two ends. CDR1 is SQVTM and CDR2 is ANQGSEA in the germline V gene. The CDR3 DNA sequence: TGCAGCGTTGATCTACACACCGGGGAGCTGTTTTAT. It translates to CSVDLHTGELFY.

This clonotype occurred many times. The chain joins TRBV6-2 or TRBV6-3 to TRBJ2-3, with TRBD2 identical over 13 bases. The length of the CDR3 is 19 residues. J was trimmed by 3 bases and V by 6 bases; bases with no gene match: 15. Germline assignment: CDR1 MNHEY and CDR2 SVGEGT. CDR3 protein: CASRPPTSGRALPTDTQYF. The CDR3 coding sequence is TGTGCCAGCAGACCACCAACTAGCGGGAGGGCCTTACCGACAGATACGCAGTATTTT.

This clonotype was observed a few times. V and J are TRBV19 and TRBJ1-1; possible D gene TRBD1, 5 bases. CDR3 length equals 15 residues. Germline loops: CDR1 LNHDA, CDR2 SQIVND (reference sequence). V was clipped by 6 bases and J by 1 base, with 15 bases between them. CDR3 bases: TGTGCCAGTAGGAAAGATGGGGGGGGGAACACTGAAGCTTTCTTT. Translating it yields CASRKDGGGNTEAFF.

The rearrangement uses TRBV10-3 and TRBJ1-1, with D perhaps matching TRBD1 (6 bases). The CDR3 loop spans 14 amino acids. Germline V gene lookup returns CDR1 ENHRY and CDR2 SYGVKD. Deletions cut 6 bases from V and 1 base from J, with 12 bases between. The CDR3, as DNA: TGTGCCATCAGGAAACAGGGAGAGAACACTGAAGCTTTCTTT. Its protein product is CAIRKQGENTEAFF.

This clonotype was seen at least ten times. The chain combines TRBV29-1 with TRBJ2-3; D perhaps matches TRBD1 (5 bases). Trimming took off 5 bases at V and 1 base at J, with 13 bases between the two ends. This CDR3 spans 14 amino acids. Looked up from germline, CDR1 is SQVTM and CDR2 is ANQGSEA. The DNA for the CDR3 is TGCAGCGTTCGGAAGGGGCTGGGCACAGATACGCAGTATTTT. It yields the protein CSVRKGLGTDTQYF.

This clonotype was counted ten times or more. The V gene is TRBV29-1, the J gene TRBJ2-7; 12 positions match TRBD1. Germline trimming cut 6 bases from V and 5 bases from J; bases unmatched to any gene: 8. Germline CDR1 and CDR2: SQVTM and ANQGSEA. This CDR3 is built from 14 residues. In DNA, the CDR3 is TGCAGCGTCAGGGGGGGACAGGGGGCCGACGAGCAGTACTTC. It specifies CSVRGGQGADEQYF.

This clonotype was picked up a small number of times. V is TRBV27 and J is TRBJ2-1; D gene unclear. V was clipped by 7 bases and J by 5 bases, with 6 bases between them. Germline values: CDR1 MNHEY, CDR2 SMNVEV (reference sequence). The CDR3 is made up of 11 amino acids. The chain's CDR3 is CASNNNNEQFF. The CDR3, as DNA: TGTGCCAGCAACAATAACAATGAGCAGTTCTTC.

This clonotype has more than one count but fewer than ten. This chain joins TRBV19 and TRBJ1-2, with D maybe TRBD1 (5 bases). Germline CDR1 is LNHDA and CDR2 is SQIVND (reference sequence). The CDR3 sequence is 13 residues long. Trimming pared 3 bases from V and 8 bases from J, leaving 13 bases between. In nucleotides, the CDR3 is TGTGCCAGTAGTATTCCCCTGGACACGGGCTACACCTTC. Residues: CASSIPLDTGYTF.

CDR3 residues: CAIKVGQENTEAFF. The CDR3 DNA follows: TGTGCCATAAAAGTGGGACAGGAGAACACTGAAGCTTTCTTT. The chain employs TRBV10-3 and TRBJ1-1, with 8 positions matching TRBD1. J gave up 1 base and V 9 bases, and 7 bases lay outside the gene matches. The V gene's germline CDR1 is ENHRY and CDR2 SYGVKD. The CDR3 has 14 residues.

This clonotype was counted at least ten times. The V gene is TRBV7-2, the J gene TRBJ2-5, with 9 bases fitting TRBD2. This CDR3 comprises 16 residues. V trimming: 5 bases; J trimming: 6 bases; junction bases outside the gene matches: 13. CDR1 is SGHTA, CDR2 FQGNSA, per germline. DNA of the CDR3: TGTGCCAGCAGCCAGGGAGCGGGAGGTCTGGTGAAGACCCAGTACTTC. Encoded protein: CASSQGAGGLVKTQYF.

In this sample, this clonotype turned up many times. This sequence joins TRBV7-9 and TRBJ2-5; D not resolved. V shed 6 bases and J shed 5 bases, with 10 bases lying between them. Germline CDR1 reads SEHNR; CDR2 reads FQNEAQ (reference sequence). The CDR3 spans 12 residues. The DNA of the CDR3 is TGTGCCAGCAGTTATGACTTTGAGACCCAGTACTTC. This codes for CASSYDFETQYF.

The CDR3, as DNA: TGCAGTGCTAGAGATCGAGCCTACTCTGGAAACACCATATATTTT. It encodes CSARDRAYSGNTIYF. The V call is TRBV20-1, the J call TRBJ1-3; D unresolved. Between the trimmed V and J ends, which lost 0 bases and 0 bases, there was a span of 9 bases. Germline assignment: CDR1 DFQATT and CDR2 SNEGSKA (reference sequence). The CDR3 is made up of 15 amino acids.

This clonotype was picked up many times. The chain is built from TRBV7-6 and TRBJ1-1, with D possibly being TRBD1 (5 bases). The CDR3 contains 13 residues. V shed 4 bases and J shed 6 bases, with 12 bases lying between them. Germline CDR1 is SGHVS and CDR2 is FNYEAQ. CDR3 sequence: CASSSGPRPEAFF. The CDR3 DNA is TGTGCCAGCAGCTCGGGACCGAGGCCTGAAGCTTTCTTT.

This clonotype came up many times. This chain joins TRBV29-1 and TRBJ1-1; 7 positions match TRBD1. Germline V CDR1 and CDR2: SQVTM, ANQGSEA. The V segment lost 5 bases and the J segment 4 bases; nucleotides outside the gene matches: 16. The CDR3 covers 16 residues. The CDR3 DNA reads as TGCAGCGTTATGGAGTTAGGGGGCCCCGCTAGCACTGAAGCTTTCTTT. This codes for CSVMELGGPASTEAFF.

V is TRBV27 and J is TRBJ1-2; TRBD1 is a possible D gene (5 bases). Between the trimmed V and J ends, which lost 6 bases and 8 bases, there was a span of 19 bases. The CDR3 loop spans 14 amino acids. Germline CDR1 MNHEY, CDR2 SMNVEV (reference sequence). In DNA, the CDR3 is TGTGCCAGCAGCTTCGGGGCCCACCCCGAGGGCTACACCTTC. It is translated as CASSFGAHPEGYTF.

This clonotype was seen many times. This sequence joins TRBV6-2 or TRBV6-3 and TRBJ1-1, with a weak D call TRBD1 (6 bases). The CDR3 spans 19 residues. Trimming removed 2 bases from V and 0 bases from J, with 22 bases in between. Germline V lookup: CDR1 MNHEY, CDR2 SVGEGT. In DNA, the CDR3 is TGTGCCAGCAGTTACGGGGGGCCCGTGCCGAACCCCATGAACACTGAAGCTTTCTTT. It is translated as CASSYGGPVPNPMNTEAFF.